This T cell receptor (beta chain) was identified during a study of shared clonotypes between healthy human individuals. Replicate sorted-subset PCRs were loaded with roughly 190 ng DNA, 30,000 to 35,000 T cell genomes. The protocol was immunoSEQ multiplex PCR, while the TCRdb copy is restricted to in-frame clones and leaves out a portion. Of roughly 1,000,000 clones listed, roughly 74% were seen once; the top ten hold roughly 0.55%. Germline V lookup: CDR1 SNHLY, CDR2 FYNNEI. CDR3 length equals 16 residues. V lost 4 bases, J lost 0 bases, and 13 bases lay in between. The sample was memory CD4+ T cells from PBMCs. The subset here: CD45RA-negative fraction. This receptor was identified in a man aged 18-30 years in good health. Some clones in this sample may be carry-over from other donors' samples. The chain is built from TRBV2 and TRBJ1-3; D not certain. Here the CDR3 DNA reads TGTGCCAGCAGTGTCGGGAAGAGAATCTCTGGAAACACCATATATTTT. This encodes CASSVGKRISGNTIYF.